A single sample gave rise to the 8 T cell receptor beta chains below, sequenced in a study of cytomegalovirus exposure and HLA in healthy donors. With 60 Vbeta and 13 Jbeta primers, the PCR was carried out. Only in-frame clones appear in the TCRdb table, and some are missing; sequencing was by immunoSEQ multiplex PCR. In total, the table holds 100,000 to 150,000 clones. Sequencing was done on a sample of PBMCs. These receptor sequences come from a man aged 18-30 years in good health and CMV-seronegative.

The rearrangement joins TRBV6-6 to TRBJ2-3; 9 bases agree with TRBD2. Germline CDR1 is MNHNY and CDR2 is SVGAGI (reference sequence). This CDR3 is built from 15 residues. Germline trimming cut 4 bases from V and 1 base from J; bases unmatched to any gene: 3. The CDR3 DNA is TGTGCCAGCAGTTTACGGACTAGCGGCACAGATACGCAGTATTTT. Its protein is CASSLRTSGTDTQYF.

Concerning this clone itself: One end of the junction fails to match germline, which may point to a read error. The chain recombines TRBV7-7 with TRBJ2-2, with 8 bases fitting TRBD2. Germline V gene lookup returns CDR1 SSHAT and CDR2 FNYEAQ (reference sequence). This CDR3 region has 17 residues. CDR3: CASSPKEGLVRAGELFF. Written as DNA, the CDR3 is TGTGCTAGCAGCCCAAAGGAGGGACTAGTGCGAGCCGGGGAGCTGTTTTTT.

The chain recombines TRBV7-9 with TRBJ1-1; D perhaps matches TRBD1 (6 bases). CDR3 length equals 13 residues. Germline V gene lookup returns CDR1 SEHNR and CDR2 FQNEAQ (reference sequence). V shed 6 bases and J shed 5 bases, with 13 bases lying between them. This CDR3 is CASSLLGGTEAFF. CDR3 nucleotide sequence: TGTGCCAGCAGTTTGTTAGGGGGAACTGAAGCTTTCTTT.

The chain recombines TRBV9 with TRBJ1-2; the D is unclear. This CDR3 is built from 13 residues. Germline CDR1 is SGDLS and CDR2 is YYNGEE. V lost 1 base and J lost 4, with 8 bases in between. This CDR3 is CASSVWGGYGYTF. DNA for the CDR3: TGTGCCAGCAGCGTATGGGGAGGCTATGGCTACACCTTC.

This rearrangement joins TRBV30 to TRBJ1-1, with D hard to call. Trimming pared 4 bases from V and 5 bases from J, leaving 14 bases between. The CDR3 has 13 residues. The germline V gene encodes CDR1 GTSNPN and CDR2 SVGIG (reference sequence). CDR3 region: CAWTLLSGTEAFF. CDR3 coding DNA: TGTGCCTGGACGTTACTTAGCGGGACTGAAGCTTTCTTT.

V and J are TRBV7-9 and TRBJ1-4; maybe TRBD1 (5 bases). The CDR3 has 12 residues. The V end was cut by 8 bases, the J end by 8 bases, with 12 bases between. Germline V lookup: CDR1 SEHNR, CDR2 FQNEAQ (reference sequence). CDR3 region: CASQGQAEKLFF. The CDR3 DNA reads as TGTGCCAGCCAGGGTCAGGCGGAAAAACTGTTTTTT.

The chain carries TRBV28 and TRBJ2-2; 9 nucleotides agree with TRBD2. This CDR3 is 18 amino acids long. The germline V gene encodes CDR1 MDHEN and CDR2 SYDVKM. V lost 0 bases and J lost 2; bases outside the gene matches: 7. CDR3 sequence: CASSLWGGRAKNTGELFF. CDR3 sequence (DNA): TGTGCCAGCAGTTTATGGGGCGGGAGGGCCAAAAACACCGGGGAGCTGTTTTTT.

This sequence joins TRBV7-2 and TRBJ1-5; D is possibly TRBD1 (6 bases). This CDR3 has 16 amino acids. Germline V gives CDR1 SGHTA, CDR2 FQGNSA. Trimming stripped 6 bases from V and 7 bases from J, with 22 bases between. CDR3 DNA sequence: TGTGCCAGCAGTCACACGACAGGACAATGGGTGCAGCCCCAGCATTTT. It yields the protein CASSHTTGQWVQPQHF. Complete variable domain (other parts from reference TRBV7-2 and TRBJ1-5): GAGVSQSPSNKVTEKGKDVELRCDPISGHTALYWYRQSLGQGLEFLIYFQGNSAPDKSGLPSDRFSAERTGGSVSTLTIQRTQQEDSAVYLCASSHTTGQWVQPQHFGDGTRLSIL.